Shown below are 27 T cell receptor beta chains from a single sample sequenced in a study of cytomegalovirus exposure and HLA in healthy donors. Use of 60 Vbeta and 13 Jbeta primers characterized the PCR. Measured with immunoSEQ multiplex PCR; TCRdb has only the in-frame clones, and not every one. This sample has roughly 150,000 clones, with around 80% found just once. Sequenced sample: PBMCs. Source of these receptors: a woman aged 18-30 years in good health and CMV-seronegative.

This clone has just a few counts. The same CDR3 is also encoded by other DNA sequences in this sample. This sequence joins TRBV6-1 and TRBJ1-2, with 7 bases fitting TRBD1. Germline CDR1 and CDR2: MNHNS and SASEGT. This CDR3 comprises 12 residues. V lost 7 bases to trimming and J lost 2 bases; unmatched junction nucleotides: 1. The CDR3 coding sequence is TGTGCCAGCACACAGGGGAACTATGGCTACACCTTC. It codes for CASTQGNYGYTF.

The chain carries TRBV10-1 and TRBJ1-1; 9 nucleotides agree with TRBD1. This CDR3 contains 14 residues. Germline V gene sequence: CDR1 WNHNN, CDR2 SYGVQD (reference sequence). The V gene end was trimmed by 7 bases and the J gene end by 3 bases; junction bases not matched to a gene: 6. CDR3: CASNRDREDTEAFF. The CDR3 DNA sequence: TGCGCCAGCAACCGGGACAGGGAGGACACTGAAGCTTTCTTT.

The rearrangement joins TRBV9 to TRBJ2-2; 7 bases match TRBD1. V dropped 6 bases and J dropped 4; count of bases not matched to a gene: 9. Germline V gene data show CDR1 as SGDLS and CDR2 as YYNGEE. The length of the CDR3 is 15 residues. CDR3 protein: CASNRRAGGTGELFF. The CDR3 nucleotides are TGTGCCAGCAACCGACGGGCAGGGGGCACCGGGGAGCTGTTTTTT.

This sequence joins TRBV11-2 and TRBJ2-7; D is possibly TRBD1 (6 bases). The CDR3 has 14 residues. Germline V gene lookup returns CDR1 SGHAT and CDR2 FQNNGV. V was clipped by 6 bases and J by 8 bases, with 20 bases between them. This CDR3 is CASSQRGFFGKQYF. The CDR3 nucleotides are TGTGCCAGCAGTCAAAGGGGGTTCTTTGGCAAGCAGTACTTC.

This clone has just one count. The chain couples TRBV5-1 to TRBJ1-3; TRBD1 matches at 8 bases. The CDR3 is 17 amino acids. The germline CDR1 and CDR2 sequences are SGHRS and YFSETQ. Trimming at V came to 0 bases and at J to 1 base, leaving 6 bases not matched to a gene. The CDR3 region is CASSLAGGAPSGNTIYF. CDR3 nucleotide sequence: TGCGCCAGCAGCTTGGCAGGGGGCGCACCTTCTGGAAACACCATATATTTT.

CDR3 in amino acids: CASSQDPPGVLNQPQHF. The DNA of the CDR3 is TGTGCCAGCAGCCAAGATCCTCCCGGGGTTCTCAATCAGCCCCAGCATTTT. This chain links TRBV4-2 with TRBJ1-5, with D unresolved. The CDR3 has 17 amino acids. The germline V and J ends were trimmed by 0 bases and 3 bases, with 15 bases remaining between them. Germline CDR1 is LGHNA and CDR2 is YNFKEQ.

The chain has TRBV5-8 and TRBJ1-1, with unresolved D. Germline CDR1 SGHTS, CDR2 YDEGEE. The CDR3 totals 12 residues. The V end lost 0 bases, the J end lost 4 bases, and 4 bases lay between the germline ends. The CDR3 DNA follows: TGTGCCAGCAGCTTGGATAGCACTGAAGCTTTCTTT. This encodes CASSLDSTEAFF.

This chain joins TRBV18 and TRBJ2-2; 8 nucleotides line up with TRBD1. The CDR3 runs 15 residues. V dropped 3 bases and J dropped 5; count of bases not matched to a gene: 5. From germline, CDR1 is KGHSH and CDR2 LQKENI. In nucleotides, the CDR3 is TGTGCCAGCTCACCCGGACAGGGTGGTACCGGGGAGCTGTTTTTT. It encodes CASSPGQGGTGELFF.

The rearrangement links TRBV5-1 to TRBJ2-5; the D is unclear. The end of the DNA is better explained by TRBJ2-7, so the J call may be wrong. The CDR3 consists of 11 residues. The germline CDR1 and CDR2 sequences are SGHRS and YFSETQ. CDR3 residues: CASRQSYEQYF. CDR3 DNA: TGCGCCAGCAGACAGTCCTACGAGCAGTACTTC.

The chain uses TRBV9 and TRBJ2-3; the match to TRBD1 covers 10 bases. The V and J ends lost 0 bases and 2 bases, in that order; junction bases with no gene match: 12. Germline lookup yields CDR1 SGDLS and CDR2 YYNGEE. The CDR3 runs 19 residues. The CDR3 DNA reads TGTGCCAGCAGCGTAGGCCTCAGGACGGGGACAGGGGCCACAGATACGCAGTATTTT. It specifies CASSVGLRTGTGATDTQYF.

This clone is a singleton in its sample. The chain recombines TRBV7-9 with TRBJ1-3; D unresolved. Deletions cut 1 base from V and 1 base from J, with 8 bases between. CDR3 length: 15 amino acids. From germline, CDR1 is SEHNR and CDR2 FQNEAQ (reference sequence). The CDR3 sequence is CASSLDRRSGNTIYF. CDR3 DNA: TGTGCCAGCAGCTTAGATCGGAGATCTGGAAACACCATATATTTT.

CDR3 DNA sequence: TGTGCCAGCAGCCAAACTTGGACTAGCGGGAGGGATGAGCAGTTCTTC. The encoded protein is CASSQTWTSGRDEQFF. The V call is TRBV4-2, the J call TRBJ2-1; 15 bases are a match to TRBD2. The V gene's germline CDR1 is LGHNA and CDR2 YNFKEQ. The CDR3 totals 16 residues. Unmatched junction bases numbered 4, after V lost 2 bases and J lost 8 bases.

This clone was counted only a few times. V usage is TRBV5-1 and J usage is TRBJ1-1; D not certain. V was pared by 4 bases and J by 5 bases, with 12 bases between. The CDR3 totals 13 residues. Germline values: CDR1 SGHRS, CDR2 YFSETQ. The CDR3 coding sequence is TGCGCCAGCAGCCCCGCCGGGATTACTGAAGCTTTCTTT. Amino acids: CASSPAGITEAFF.

The V and J genes are TRBV19 and TRBJ2-3, with 9 bases identical to TRBD2. This CDR3 has 15 amino acids. Germline loops: CDR1 LNHDA, CDR2 SQIVND (reference sequence). The junction had 8 bases not matched to a gene; V was cut back by 10 bases and J by 0 bases. CDR3 nucleotide sequence: TGTGCCACAAAGACTAGCGGAAGAAGCACAGATACGCAGTATTTT. As protein: CATKTSGRSTDTQYF.

V and J are TRBV7-9 and TRBJ1-6; TRBD1 matches at 7 bases. CDR3 length equals 14 residues. V trimming: 1 base; J trimming: 13 bases; junction bases outside the gene matches: 7. The germline V gene encodes CDR1 SEHNR and CDR2 FQNEAQ (reference sequence). CDR3 DNA: TGTGCCAGCAGCTTAGGGCAGGGGGTTGGGCCCCTCCACTTT. Its translation: CASSLGQGVGPLHF.

The chain recombines TRBV13 with TRBJ2-1; 16 bases line up with TRBD2. V lost 5 bases, J lost 7 bases, and 8 bases stayed unmatched. Germline values: CDR1 PRHDT, CDR2 FYEKMQ (reference sequence). The CDR3 sequence is 17 residues long. CDR3: CASSLGTSGGAFNEQFF. CDR3 DNA: TGTGCCAGCAGCCTTGGGACTAGCGGGGGGGCCTTTAATGAGCAGTTCTTC.

V usage is TRBV6-5 and J usage is TRBJ2-3; 7 positions agree with TRBD2. Germline values: CDR1 MNHEY, CDR2 SVGAGI. V gave up 2 bases and J gave up 1 base; unmatched junction bases: 3. The CDR3 is made up of 15 amino acids. The CDR3 DNA is TGTGCCAGCAGTTACGACCTAGCGGGCACAGATACGCAGTATTTT. Protein: CASSYDLAGTDTQYF.

The CDR3 coding sequence is TGTGCCAGCACCTCCCGACAGGGGAATAGCAATCAGCCCCAGCATTTT. This sequence encodes CASTSRQGNSNQPQHF. The genes are TRBV28 and TRBJ1-5, with 8 bases aligning to TRBD1. CDR3 length equals 16 residues. With 7 bases clipped from V and 0 bases from J, the junction kept 8 bases outside the gene matches. Germline values: CDR1 MDHEN, CDR2 SYDVKM.

The gene calls are TRBV19 and TRBJ2-3, with 10 bases aligning to TRBD2. The germline CDR1 and CDR2 sequences are LNHDA and SQIVND (reference sequence). J gave up 3 bases and V 6 bases, and 3 bases lay outside the gene matches. The CDR3 is made up of 14 amino acids. The CDR3 DNA follows: TGTGCCAGTAGAGAGACTAGCGGGACAGATACGCAGTATTTT. This sequence encodes CASRETSGTDTQYF.

This chain links TRBV30 with TRBJ2-3; a possible D gene is TRBD1 (6 bases). V lost 4 bases, J lost 8 bases, and 22 bases lay in between. Germline values: CDR1 GTSNPN, CDR2 SVGIG (reference sequence). This CDR3 has 15 residues. Here the CDR3 DNA reads TGTGCCTGGACCAAAGCGGACCTACCCAGGGGTACGCAGTATTTT. Its protein product is CAWTKADLPRGTQYF.

The V gene is TRBV6-5, the J gene TRBJ2-7; tentative D call: TRBD2 (5 bases). This CDR3 comprises 12 residues. V shed 6 bases and J shed 3 bases, with 9 bases lying between them. The germline gives CDR1 MNHEY, CDR2 SVGAGI. The CDR3 loop is CASSSTSYEQYF. Written as DNA, the CDR3 is TGTGCCAGCAGCAGTACTAGCTACGAGCAGTACTTC.

The chain's CDR3 is CASSRGGPSSYNEQFF. CDR3 nucleotide sequence: TGTGCCAGCAGCCGCGGGGGCCCCAGCTCCTACAATGAGCAGTTCTTC. The genes are TRBV7-2 and TRBJ2-1; D might be TRBD2 (7 bases). The CDR3 spans 16 residues. Germline V gene sequence: CDR1 SGHTA, CDR2 FQGNSA. V was clipped by 5 bases and J by 0 bases, with 14 bases between them.

The J gene is TRBJ2-7, the V gene TRBV27; 8 bases line up with TRBD1. V shed 4 bases, J shed 1 base, and the junction held 6 bases outside the gene matches. Germline V gene data show CDR1 as MNHEY and CDR2 as SMNVEV (reference sequence). The CDR3 is 15 residues long. CDR3 sequence: CASSYGDRPSYEQYF. CDR3 DNA sequence: TGTGCCAGCAGTTATGGGGACAGGCCTTCCTACGAGCAGTACTTC.

This CDR3 is CASSRSDRAHGYTF. For the CDR3, the DNA is TGTGCCAGCAGCCGATCGGACAGGGCCCATGGCTACACCTTC. The V and J genes are TRBV5-5 and TRBJ1-2; TRBD1 matches 8 bases. Per germline, CDR1 SGHKS and CDR2 YYEKEE (reference sequence). The V segment lost 4 bases and the J segment 6 bases; nucleotides outside the gene matches: 8. The CDR3 loop spans 14 amino acids.

This chain connects TRBV5-5 to TRBJ1-2; D unresolved. CDR1 and CDR2 (germline): SGHKS, YYEKEE (reference sequence). Trimming shortened V by 2 bases and J by 4 bases, and 9 bases separated the two germline ends. The CDR3 loop spans 13 amino acids. CDR3 bases: TGTGCCAGCAGCTTTCCGGGGTCCTATGGCTACACCTTC. Translation: CASSFPGSYGYTF.

The chain has TRBV6-4 and TRBJ1-1, with D unclear. Per the germline V gene, CDR1 is MRHNA and CDR2 is SNTAGT. Trimming cost V 3 bases and J 5 bases, with 16 bases left between them. CDR3 size: 15 residues. The CDR3: CASSERADSSTEAFF. CDR3 sequence (DNA): TGTGCCAGCAGTGAAAGAGCCGATAGTAGTACTGAAGCTTTCTTT.

CDR3 loop: CASSSTRGRYEQYF. DNA for the CDR3: TGTGCCAGCAGCTCGACCCGGGGTAGATACGAGCAGTACTTC. The chain joins TRBV7-9 to TRBJ2-7, with D possibly TRBD2 on 5 matching bases. Between the trimmed V and J ends, which lost 4 bases and 4 bases, there was a span of 14 bases. The germline CDR1 and CDR2 sequences are SEHNR and FQNEAQ (reference sequence). The CDR3 runs 14 residues.